This T cell receptor (beta chain) was captured in a study of regulatory T cells in long-lasting Graves disease. The time point: newly diagnosed GD, antithyroid drugs for less than 3 months. The TCR library was prepared using RNA isolated from PBMCs. In this cohort, patients came from an endocrinology department located in Xi'an, China. Study-wide points: TCR diversity was lower in persistent than newly diagnosed Graves' disease.

At least ten counts were recorded for this clonotype. As yet, its antigen is unknown. The TCR beta library used iRepertoire HTBI primers with Arm-PCR amplification of CDR3. TCRdb re-called the multiplex PCR reads through MiXCR, storing one row per CDR3 protein. In the table there are hundreds of thousands of distinct CDR3 sequences, roughly a sixth of which are singletons. The germline V gene has CDR1 SGDLS and CDR2 YYNGEE. CDR3 size: 15 residues. V lost 6 bases, J lost 0 bases, and 1 base stayed unmatched. The same data also contributed to another study, on T cells in Graves' hyperthyroidism and ophthalmopathy. That paper states: Each diagnosis drew on symptoms, thyroxine, TRAb, thyroid ultrasound and orbital computed tomography findings.

The rearrangement uses TRBV9 and TRBJ2-3; 13 bases map to TRBD2. The sequence was collected from a man aged 35-49 years with Graves disease. The sequencing used peripheral blood mononuclear cells (PBMCs), collected at new diagnosis, from a patient treated with antithyroid drugs. In DNA form, the CDR3 reads TGTGCCAGCACGACTAGCGGGGGGAGCACAGATACGCAGTATTTT. Protein product: CASTTSGGSTDTQYF.